Listed below are T cell receptor beta chains from one sample, sequenced in a study of blood T cell repertoires in COVID-19. Profiling relied on immunoSEQ multiplex PCR, and the TCRdb table lists in-frame clones only, not all of them. The table includes some 120,000 clones, around four fifths detected once. Source material: peripheral blood. These TCRs come from a man older than 75 with active or convalescent COVID-19. Both conserved end residues are part of each CDR3. The D gene is left open where the match is weak. Not all rows give a size; the values are once, few, many and, for expanded clones, a class.

d_call	v_call	clone_size	j_call	cdr3_aa	cdr3_nt
NA	TRBV7-2	once	TRBJ2-7	CASSLDRTSSYEQYF	TGTGCCAGCAGCTTAGACAGGACGAGCTCCTACGAGCAGTACTTC
NA	TRBV18	few	TRBJ2-7	CASSPGLSYEQYF	TGTGCCAGCTCACCGGGACTCTCCTACGAGCAGTACTTC
TRBD2	TRBV28	NA	TRBJ2-5	CASSPGGWYQETQYF	TGTGCCAGCAGCCCCGGGGGGTGGTACCAAGAGACCCAGTACTTC
NA	TRBV6-2/TRBV6-3	few	TRBJ1-2	CASSYSMGLTYGYTF	TGTGCCAGCAGTTACTCGATGGGACTGACTTATGGCTACACCTTC
NA	TRBV9	NA	TRBJ2-5	CASSVAAKLETQYF	TGTGCCAGCAGCGTAGCCGCGAAGTTGGAGACCCAGTACTTC
TRBD1	TRBV9	few	TRBJ1-3	CASSATGQASSGNTIYF	TGTGCCAGCAGCGCTACGGGACAGGCCAGCTCTGGAAACACCATATATTTT
NA	TRBV7-2	NA	TRBJ2-1	CASSLADRGSYNEQFF	TGTGCCAGCAGCTTAGCCGACAGAGGCTCCTACAATGAGCAGTTCTTC
TRBD1	TRBV25-1	NA	TRBJ1-5	CASSETGELQPQHF	TGTGCCAGCAGTGAAACAGGGGAGCTTCAGCCCCAGCATTTT
TRBD1	TRBV19	once	TRBJ2-2	CASSGNRGAGELFF	TGTGCCAGTAGCGGAAACAGGGGGGCCGGGGAGCTGTTTTTT
TRBD2	TRBV4-3	NA	TRBJ2-2	CASSQFLAGFNTGELFF	TGCGCCAGCAGCCAATTTCTAGCGGGATTCAACACCGGGGAGCTGTTTTTT
TRBD1	TRBV15	NA	TRBJ1-2	CATSREMGQAYGYTF	TGTGCCACCAGCAGGGAAATGGGACAGGCCTATGGCTACACCTTC
NA	TRBV6-2/TRBV6-3	NA	TRBJ1-2	CASSYDSPGASYGYTF	TGTGCCAGCAGTTACGACAGCCCTGGAGCGAGCTATGGCTACACCTTC
TRBD1	TRBV5-4	NA	TRBJ2-2	CASSTGGFVGELFF	TGTGCCAGCAGCACAGGGGGCTTTGTGGGGGAGCTGTTTTTT
NA	TRBV5-4	NA	TRBJ2-5	CASSFRLANQETQYF	TGTGCCAGCAGCTTTCGGCTAGCGAACCAAGAGACCCAGTACTTC
TRBD1	TRBV7-2	NA	TRBJ2-7	CASRTGTGGEQYF	TGTGCCAGCAGAACTGGGACAGGGGGCGAGCAGTACTTC
NA	TRBV7-2	NA	TRBJ1-2	CASSLGQFYGYTF	TGTGCCAGCAGCTTAGGCCAGTTCTATGGCTACACCTTC
TRBD1	TRBV28	NA	TRBJ1-5	CASSSGQGNQPQHF	TGTGCCAGCAGTTCAGGACAGGGGAATCAGCCCCAGCATTTT
NA	TRBV24-1	NA	TRBJ2-3	CATSERVGSTDTQYF	TGTGCCACCAGTGAGAGGGTGGGAAGCACAGATACGCAGTATTTT
NA	TRBV29-1	few	TRBJ1-2	CSVEDRGTALNGYTF	TGCAGCGTTGAAGATAGGGGGACGGCCTTAAATGGCTACACCTTC
NA	TRBV5-1	NA	TRBJ2-3	CASSPTGLRPDTQYF	TGCGCCAGCAGCCCAACCGGACTACGGCCAGATACGCAGTATTTT
TRBD1	TRBV18	NA	TRBJ2-5	CASSPMTGGGETQYF	TGTGCCAGCTCACCAATGACAGGGGGAGGGGAGACCCAGTACTTC
TRBD1	TRBV6-2/TRBV6-3	NA	TRBJ1-5	CASSLGTGAAQPQHF	TGTGCCAGCAGTTTAGGGACAGGGGCCGCTCAGCCCCAGCATTTT
NA	TRBV10-3	NA	TRBJ1-2	CAISGLDGYTF	TGTGCCATCAGTGGTTTAGATGGCTACACCTTC
NA	TRBV6-5	NA	TRBJ1-4	CASSRLQFAEKLFF	TGTGCCAGCAGCAGATTACAGTTCGCTGAAAAACTGTTTTTT
NA	TRBV28	NA	TRBJ1-4	CASSDSPMEKLFF	TGTGCCAGCAGCGACAGCCCGATGGAAAAACTGTTTTTT
NA	TRBV7-9	NA	TRBJ1-2	CASPGIFGYTF	TGTGCCAGCCCGGGTATTTTTGGCTACACCTTC
TRBD2	TRBV9	NA	TRBJ2-3	CASSVVSTSGGWGTDTQYF	TGTGCCAGCAGCGTAGTTTCCACTAGCGGGGGTTGGGGCACAGATACGCAGTATTTT
NA	TRBV3-1/TRBV3-2	NA	TRBJ2-2	CASSPQTTRGGELFF	TGTGCCAGCAGCCCCCAGACTACCCGGGGGGGGGAGCTGTTTTTT
NA	TRBV19	few	TRBJ2-7	CASSSDRGGSYEQYF	TGTGCCAGTAGTAGTGACAGGGGAGGGTCCTACGAGCAGTACTTC
NA	TRBV5-5	NA	TRBJ2-1	CASSLLLINEQFF	TGTGCCAGCAGCTTGTTACTCATCAATGAGCAGTTCTTC
NA	TRBV10-3	NA	TRBJ1-5	CAITEEKNQPQHF	TGTGCCATCACCGAGGAGAAGAATCAGCCCCAGCATTTT
TRBD1	TRBV19	NA	TRBJ1-5	CASRGQVIQPQHF	TGTGCCAGTAGAGGACAGGTTATTCAGCCCCAGCATTTT
NA	TRBV19	NA	TRBJ2-2	CASSIDRAGELFF	TGTGCCAGTAGTATAGACCGCGCCGGGGAGCTGTTTTTT
NA	TRBV12-3/TRBV12-4	NA	TRBJ1-1	CASSSTPSAEAFF	TGTGCCAGCAGTTCAACACCCTCCGCTGAAGCTTTCTTT
TRBD1	TRBV6-5	once	TRBJ1-2	CASSPTDRGVYGYTF	TGTGCCAGCAGTCCGACGGACAGGGGGGTCTATGGCTACACCTTC
TRBD1	TRBV28	few	TRBJ2-7	CASGSTGSLDEQYF	TGTGCCAGCGGCTCGACAGGGTCCTTGGACGAGCAGTACTTC
NA	TRBV6-2/TRBV6-3	NA	TRBJ1-6	CASSSQQASPLHF	TGTGCCAGCAGTTCACAACAGGCTTCACCCCTCCACTTT
TRBD2	TRBV5-4	few	TRBJ2-1	CASSHPGTSGAPGNEQFF	TGTGCCAGCAGCCACCCAGGGACTAGCGGGGCCCCAGGGAATGAGCAGTTCTTC
NA	TRBV27	NA	TRBJ2-5	CASIRKGWETQYF	TGTGCCAGCATAAGGAAGGGGTGGGAGACCCAGTACTTC
TRBD1	TRBV7-2	few	TRBJ1-6	CASRLDRNSYNSPLHF	TGTGCCAGCAGATTGGACAGGAACTCCTATAATTCACCCCTCCACTTT
NA	TRBV18	NA	TRBJ1-2	CASSPNQGPTGYTF	TGTGCCAGCTCACCAAATCAGGGGCCCACGGGCTACACCTTC
TRBD1	TRBV18	NA	TRBJ1-1	CASSPPRFRDRASEAFF	TGTGCCAGCTCACCACCCCGCTTTAGGGACAGGGCCTCTGAAGCTTTCTTT
TRBD2	TRBV7-2	NA	TRBJ2-1	CASSSRPLAGAGEQFF	TGTGCCAGCAGCTCCCGACCCCTAGCGGGGGCGGGTGAGCAGTTCTTC
NA	TRBV4-1	NA	TRBJ1-2	CASSRYGTVSPNGYTF	TGCGCCAGCAGCCGATACGGGACTGTATCGCCGAACGGCTACACCTTC
TRBD1	TRBV18	NA	TRBJ1-1	CASSPGTGRYTEAFF	TGTGCCAGCTCACCAGGGACAGGGAGGTACACTGAAGCTTTCTTT
NA	TRBV19	NA	TRBJ2-7	CASSITTGTEQYF	TGTGCCAGTAGTATAACGACTGGGACAGAGCAGTACTTC
TRBD2	TRBV2	NA	TRBJ2-4	CASTAGLAGALQYF	TGTGCCAGCACCGCCGGGCTAGCGGGGGCCCTACAGTACTTC
TRBD1	TRBV5-1	NA	TRBJ2-1	CASSFQGAPYNEQFF	TGCGCCAGCAGCTTTCAGGGGGCCCCCTACAATGAGCAGTTCTTC
TRBD1	TRBV18	NA	TRBJ2-7	CASSPSWDSTYEQYF	TGTGCCAGCTCACCTAGTTGGGACAGTACCTACGAGCAGTACTTC
TRBD2	TRBV9	NA	TRBJ2-6	CASSVDPAASGVDSGANVLTF	TGTGCCAGCAGCGTAGACCCAGCAGCTAGCGGGGTCGACTCTGGGGCCAACGTCCTGACTTTC
NA	TRBV6-6	NA	TRBJ1-1	CASSYSLYTEAFF	TGTGCCAGCAGTTACTCCCTATACACTGAAGCTTTCTTT